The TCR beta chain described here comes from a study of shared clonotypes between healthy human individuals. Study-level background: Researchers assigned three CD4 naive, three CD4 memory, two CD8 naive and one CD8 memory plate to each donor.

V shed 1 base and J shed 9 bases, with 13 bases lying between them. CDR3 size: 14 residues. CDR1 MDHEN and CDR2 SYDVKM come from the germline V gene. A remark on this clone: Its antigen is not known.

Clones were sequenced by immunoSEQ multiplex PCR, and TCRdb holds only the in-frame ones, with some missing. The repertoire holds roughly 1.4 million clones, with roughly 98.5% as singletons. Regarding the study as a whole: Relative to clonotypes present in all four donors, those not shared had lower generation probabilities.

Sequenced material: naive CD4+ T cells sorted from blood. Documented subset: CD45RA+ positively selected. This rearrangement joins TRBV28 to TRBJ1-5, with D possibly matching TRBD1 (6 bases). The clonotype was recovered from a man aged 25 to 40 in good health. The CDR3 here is CASSLSPRGGPQHF. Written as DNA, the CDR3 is TGTGCCAGCAGTTTATCCCCGAGGGGGGGGCCCCAGCATTTT.